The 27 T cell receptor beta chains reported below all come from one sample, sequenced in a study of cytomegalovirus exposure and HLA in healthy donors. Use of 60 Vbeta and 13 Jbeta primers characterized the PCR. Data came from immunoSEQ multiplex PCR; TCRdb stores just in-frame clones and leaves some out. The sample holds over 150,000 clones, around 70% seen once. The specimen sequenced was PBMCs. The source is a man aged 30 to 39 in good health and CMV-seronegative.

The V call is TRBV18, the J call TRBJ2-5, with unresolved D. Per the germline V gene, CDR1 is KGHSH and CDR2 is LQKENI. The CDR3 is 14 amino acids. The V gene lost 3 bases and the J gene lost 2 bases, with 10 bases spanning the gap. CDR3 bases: TGTGCCAGCTCACCCATCACAGCTCAAGAGACCCAGTACTTC. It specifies CASSPITAQETQYF. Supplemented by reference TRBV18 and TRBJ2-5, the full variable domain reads NAGVMQNPRHLVRRRGQEARLRCSPMKGHSHVYWYRQLPEEGLKFMVYLQKENIIDESGMPKERFSAEFPKEGPSILRIQQVVRGDSAAYFCASSPITAQETQYFGPGTRLLVL.

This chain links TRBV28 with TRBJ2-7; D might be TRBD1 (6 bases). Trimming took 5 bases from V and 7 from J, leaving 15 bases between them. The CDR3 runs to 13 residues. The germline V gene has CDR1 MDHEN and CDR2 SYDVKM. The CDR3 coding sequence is TGTGCCAGCAGTGAGTACAGGGTAGGGGAGCAGTACTTC. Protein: CASSEYRVGEQYF.

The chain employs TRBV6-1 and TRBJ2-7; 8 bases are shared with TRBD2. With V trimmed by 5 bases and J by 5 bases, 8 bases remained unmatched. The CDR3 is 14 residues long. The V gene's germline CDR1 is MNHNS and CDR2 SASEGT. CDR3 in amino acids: CASSFGGGLNEQYF. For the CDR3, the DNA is TGTGCCAGCAGTTTTGGCGGGGGGCTAAACGAGCAGTACTTC.

CDR3 DNA sequence: TGTGCCATCAGTGAGGAAGGGACAAGGAACACTGAAGCTTTCTTT. Protein product: CAISEEGTRNTEAFF. This sequence joins TRBV10-3 and TRBJ1-1; possible D gene TRBD1, 6 bases. The germline gives CDR1 ENHRY, CDR2 SYGVKD. This CDR3 has 15 residues. V lost 2 bases and J 1 base, leaving 11 bases between the germline ends.

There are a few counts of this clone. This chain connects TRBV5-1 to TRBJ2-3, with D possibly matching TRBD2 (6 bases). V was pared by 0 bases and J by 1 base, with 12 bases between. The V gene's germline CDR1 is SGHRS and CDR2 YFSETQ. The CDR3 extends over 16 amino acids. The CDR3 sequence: CASSLAAGYGTDTQYF. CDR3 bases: TGCGCCAGCAGCTTGGCCGCGGGATACGGCACAGATACGCAGTATTTT.

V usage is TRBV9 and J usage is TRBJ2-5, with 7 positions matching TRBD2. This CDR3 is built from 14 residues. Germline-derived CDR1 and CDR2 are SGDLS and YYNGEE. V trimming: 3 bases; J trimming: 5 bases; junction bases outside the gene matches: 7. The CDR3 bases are TGTGCCAGCAGCGGCTTCGGGGGGTGGGAGACCCAGTACTTC. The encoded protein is CASSGFGGWETQYF.

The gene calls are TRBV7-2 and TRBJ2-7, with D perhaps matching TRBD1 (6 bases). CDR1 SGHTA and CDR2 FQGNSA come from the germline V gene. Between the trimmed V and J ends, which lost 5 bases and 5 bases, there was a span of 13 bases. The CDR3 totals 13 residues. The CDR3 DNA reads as TGTGCCAGCAGCCAACAGGGTCTCCACGAGCAGTACTTC. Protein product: CASSQQGLHEQYF.

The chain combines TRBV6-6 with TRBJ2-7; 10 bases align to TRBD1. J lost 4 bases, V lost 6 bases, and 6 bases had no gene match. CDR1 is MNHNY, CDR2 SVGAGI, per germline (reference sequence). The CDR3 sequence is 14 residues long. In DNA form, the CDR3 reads TGTGCCAGCAGGGGGACAGGGGTTAATTACGAGCAGTACTTC. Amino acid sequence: CASRGTGVNYEQYF.

DNA of the CDR3: TGCGCCAGCAGCGATCCGGGACAGATTCGAACAGATACGCAGTATTTT. Translated: CASSDPGQIRTDTQYF. The chain has TRBV5-1 and TRBJ2-3; 7 bases are shared with TRBD1. The CDR3 covers 16 residues. J gave up 3 bases and V 4 bases, and 11 bases lay outside the gene matches. Germline V lookup: CDR1 SGHRS, CDR2 YFSETQ. Using reference TRBV5-1 and TRBJ2-3 for the parts outside the CDR3, the full variable domain is KAGVTQTPRYLIKTRGQQVTLSCSPISGHRSVSWYQQTPGQGLQFLFEYFSETQRNKGNFPGRFSGRQFSNSRSEMNVSTLELGDSALYLCASSDPGQIRTDTQYFGPGTRLTVL.

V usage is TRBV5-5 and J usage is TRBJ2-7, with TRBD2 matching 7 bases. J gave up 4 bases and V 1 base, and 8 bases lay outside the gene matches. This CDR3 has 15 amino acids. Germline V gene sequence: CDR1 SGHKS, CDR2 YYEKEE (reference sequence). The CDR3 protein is CASSLSYGGMYEQYF. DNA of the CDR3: TGTGCCAGCAGCTTGTCGTACGGGGGGATGTACGAGCAGTACTTC.

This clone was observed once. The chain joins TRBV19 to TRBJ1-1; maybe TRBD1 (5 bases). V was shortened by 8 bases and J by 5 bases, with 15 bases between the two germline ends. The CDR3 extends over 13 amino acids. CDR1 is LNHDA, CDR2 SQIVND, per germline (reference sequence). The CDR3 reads CASGAAGRTEAFF. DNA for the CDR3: TGTGCCAGTGGGGCCGCGGGGCGGACTGAAGCTTTCTTT.

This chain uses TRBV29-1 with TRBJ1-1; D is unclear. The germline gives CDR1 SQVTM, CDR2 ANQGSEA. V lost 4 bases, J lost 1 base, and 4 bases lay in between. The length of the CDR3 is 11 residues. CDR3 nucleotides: TGCAGCGTTGGACAGAACACTGAAGCTTTCTTT. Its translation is CSVGQNTEAFF.

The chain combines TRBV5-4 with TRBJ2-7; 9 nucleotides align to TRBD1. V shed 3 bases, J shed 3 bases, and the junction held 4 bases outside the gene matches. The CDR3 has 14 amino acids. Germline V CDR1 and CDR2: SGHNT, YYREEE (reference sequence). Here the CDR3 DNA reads TGTGCCAGCAGCTACGAGGGACAGGGCTACGAGCAGTACTTC. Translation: CASSYEGQGYEQYF.

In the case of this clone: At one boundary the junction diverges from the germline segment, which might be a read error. The CDR3 loop is CASSQEVGGRYGYPF. DNA for the CDR3: TGTGCCAGCAGCCAAGAAGTTGGAGGGAGGTATGGCTACCCCTTC. The chain links TRBV4-2 to TRBJ1-2; no definite D call. This CDR3 region has 15 residues. CDR1 LGHNA and CDR2 YNFKEQ come from the germline V gene.

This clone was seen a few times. The CDR3 bases are TGTGCCAGTAGACCGACAGGGGGCGAGGAGACCCAGTACTTC. Its translation is CASRPTGGEETQYF. The chain has TRBV19 and TRBJ2-5, with TRBD1 matching over 10 bases. J lost 5 bases, V lost 6 bases, and 6 bases had no gene match. Germline CDR1 reads LNHDA; CDR2 reads SQIVND (reference sequence). The CDR3 totals 14 residues. The entire variable domain, with the rest obtained from reference TRBV19 and TRBJ2-5, is as follows: DGGITQSPKYLFRKEGQNVTLSCEQNLNHDAMYWYRQDPGQGLRLIYYSQIVNDFQKGDIAEGYSVSREKKESFPLTVTSAQKNPTAFYLCASRPTGGEETQYFGPGTRLLVL.

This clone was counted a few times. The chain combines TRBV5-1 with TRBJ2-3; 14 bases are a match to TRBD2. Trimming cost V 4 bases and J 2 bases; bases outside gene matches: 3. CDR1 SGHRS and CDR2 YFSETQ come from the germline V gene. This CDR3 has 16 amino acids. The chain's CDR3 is CASSVGLAGDTDTQYF. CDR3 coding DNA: TGCGCCAGCAGCGTGGGACTAGCGGGGGACACAGATACGCAGTATTTT.

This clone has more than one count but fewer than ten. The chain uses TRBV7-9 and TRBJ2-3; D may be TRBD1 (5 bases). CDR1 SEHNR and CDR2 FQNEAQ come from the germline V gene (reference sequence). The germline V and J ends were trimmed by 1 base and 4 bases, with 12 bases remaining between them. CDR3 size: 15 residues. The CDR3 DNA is TGTGCCAGCAGCTTAGAGCCCCAGGGTCCAGATACGCAGTATTTT. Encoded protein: CASSLEPQGPDTQYF. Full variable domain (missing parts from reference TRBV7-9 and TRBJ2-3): DTGVSQNPRHKITKRGQNVTFRCDPISEHNRLYWYRQTLGQGPEFLTYFQNEAQLEKSRLLSDRFSAERPKGSFSTLEIQRTEQGDSAMYLCASSLEPQGPDTQYFGPGTRLTVL.

CDR3 coding DNA: TGTGCCAGCAGTCCCGCATCAACGGGTATAGGGGCTGAAGCTTTCTTT. Its protein is CASSPASTGIGAEAFF. The chain employs TRBV27 and TRBJ1-1; TRBD1 might be the D (5 bases). V lost 5 bases to trimming and J lost 6 bases, with 22 bases between them. Germline V gene data show CDR1 as MNHEY and CDR2 as SMNVEV (reference sequence). The CDR3 runs 16 residues.

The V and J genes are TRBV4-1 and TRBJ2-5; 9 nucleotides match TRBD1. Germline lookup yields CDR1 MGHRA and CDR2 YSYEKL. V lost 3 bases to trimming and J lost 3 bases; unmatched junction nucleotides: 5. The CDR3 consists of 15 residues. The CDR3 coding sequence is TGCGCCAGCAGCCAGGGGTGGACAGGGGAAGAGACCCAGTACTTC. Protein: CASSQGWTGEETQYF.

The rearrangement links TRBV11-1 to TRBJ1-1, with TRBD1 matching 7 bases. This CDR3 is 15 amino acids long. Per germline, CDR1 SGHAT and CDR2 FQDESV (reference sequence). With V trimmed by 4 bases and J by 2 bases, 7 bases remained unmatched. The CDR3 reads CASSSDRVRNTEAFF. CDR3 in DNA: TGTGCCAGCAGCTCCGACAGGGTCCGAAACACTGAAGCTTTCTTT.

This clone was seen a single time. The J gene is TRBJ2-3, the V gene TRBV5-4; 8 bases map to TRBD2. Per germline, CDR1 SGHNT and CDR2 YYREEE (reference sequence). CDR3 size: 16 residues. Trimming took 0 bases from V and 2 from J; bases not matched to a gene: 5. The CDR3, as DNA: TGTGCCAGCAGCTTGGGAACGGGGGGGCCCACAGATACGCAGTATTTT. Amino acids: CASSLGTGGPTDTQYF.

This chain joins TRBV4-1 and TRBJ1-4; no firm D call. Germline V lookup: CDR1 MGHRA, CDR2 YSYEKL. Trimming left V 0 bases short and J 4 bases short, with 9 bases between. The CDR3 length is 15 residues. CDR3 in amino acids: CASSQDGANNEKLFF. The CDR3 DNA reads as TGCGCCAGCAGCCAAGACGGAGCAAATAATGAAAAACTGTTTTTT.

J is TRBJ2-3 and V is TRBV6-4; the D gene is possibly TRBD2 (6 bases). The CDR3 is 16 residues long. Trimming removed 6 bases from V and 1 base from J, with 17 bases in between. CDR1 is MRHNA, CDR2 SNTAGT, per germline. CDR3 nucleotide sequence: TGTGCCAGCAGCCGGGACTGTTGGCTCGGCACAGATACGCAGTATTTT. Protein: CASSRDCWLGTDTQYF.

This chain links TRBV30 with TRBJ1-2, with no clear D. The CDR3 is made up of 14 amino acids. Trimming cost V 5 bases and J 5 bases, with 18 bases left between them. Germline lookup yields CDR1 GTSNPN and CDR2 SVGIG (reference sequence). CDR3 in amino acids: CAWAPGGVRYGYTF. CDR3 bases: TGTGCCTGGGCTCCCGGTGGTGTCCGATATGGCTACACCTTC.

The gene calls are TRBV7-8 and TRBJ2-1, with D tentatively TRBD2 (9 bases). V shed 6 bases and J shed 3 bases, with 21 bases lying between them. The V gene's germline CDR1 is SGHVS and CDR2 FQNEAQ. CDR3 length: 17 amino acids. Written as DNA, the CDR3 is TGTGCCAGCAGGGTCAGGGGGCTAGCGGGACGCTACAATGAGCAGTTCTTC. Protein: CASRVRGLAGRYNEQFF.

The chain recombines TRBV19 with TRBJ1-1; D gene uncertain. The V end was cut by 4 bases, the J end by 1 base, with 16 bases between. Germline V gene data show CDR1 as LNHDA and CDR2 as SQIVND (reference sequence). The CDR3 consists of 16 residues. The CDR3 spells CASSTGSGGWNTEAFF. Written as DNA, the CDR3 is TGTGCCAGTAGTACGGGGTCGGGAGGTTGGAACACTGAAGCTTTCTTT.

The CDR3, as DNA: TGTGCCAGCATCCGGGACTGGAATTCACCCCTCCACTTT. Amino acid sequence: CASIRDWNSPLHF. The rearrangement links TRBV6-1 to TRBJ1-6; the D gene is possibly TRBD1 (5 bases). The CDR3 loop spans 13 amino acids. Germline assignment: CDR1 MNHNS and CDR2 SASEGT. V shed 7 bases and J shed 7 bases, with 11 bases lying between them.